Listed below are T cell receptor beta chains from one sample, sequenced in a study of T cell responses to AZD1222 COVID-19 vaccine. The repertoire was sequenced with immunoSEQ multiplex PCR; TCRdb's copy has only in-frame clones and lacks some. The table includes 130,000 to 150,000 clones, approximately 86% detected once. The sample in question was peripheral blood, obtained 28 days after the second dose of the MenACWY control vaccine. The source is an adult who received the MenACWY meningococcal vaccine as a control. CDR3s leave out the opening cysteine and the closing phenylalanine or tryptophan.

J: TRBJ1-1; V: TRBV19; CDR3: ASKDRENTEAF
J: TRBJ1-2; V: TRBV11-3; CDR3: ASSQTGTGNYGYT
J: TRBJ1-4; V: TRBV14; CDR3: ASSQGGRVEKLF
J: TRBJ1-1; V: TRBV12-3/TRBV12-4; CDR3: ASSPSGRGAF
J: TRBJ2-1; V: TRBV10-3; CDR3: AISDGRYNEQF
J: TRBJ1-1; V: TRBV6-5; CDR3: ASSYTGETEAF
J: TRBJ2-7; V: TRBV5-4; CDR3: ASSTSGTSAAYEQY
J: TRBJ2-2; V: TRBV25-1; CDR3: ASSSRTNTGELF
J: TRBJ1-2; V: TRBV11-2; CDR3: ASSRYRGDGYT
J: TRBJ2-2; V: TRBV19; CDR3: ASSATLSGLNTGELF
J: TRBJ2-5; V: TRBV24-1; CDR3: ATSDPGWKTQY
J: TRBJ2-1; V: TRBV4-1; CDR3: ASSQSLAGGSNEQF
J: TRBJ1-5; V: TRBV7-8; CDR3: ASSRPGQPQH
J: TRBJ2-5; V: TRBV11-1; CDR3: ASSSRGPRETQY
J: TRBJ1-1; V: TRBV18; CDR3: ASSPVLTSRVSDQGAF
J: TRBJ2-5; V: TRBV7-3; CDR3: ASSLTDLEETQY
J: TRBJ1-2; V: TRBV7-9; CDR3: ASSPTGESYGYT
J: TRBJ2-7; V: TRBV4-3; CDR3: ASSQGPGGGSSYEQY
J: TRBJ1-2; V: TRBV9; CDR3: ASSSLGQDYTYGYT
J: TRBJ1-2; V: TRBV18; CDR3: ASSDRGHENGYT
J: TRBJ2-3; V: TRBV7-6; CDR3: ASSLPNTDTQY
J: TRBJ2-1; V: TRBV10-3; CDR3: AISESGGLSYNEQF
J: TRBJ1-2; V: TRBV10-3; CDR3: AISPGRVSGYT
J: TRBJ1-5; V: TRBV19; CDR3: ASTRTIGNQPQH
J: TRBJ1-5; V: TRBV6-5; CDR3: ASSKTGGNQPQH
J: TRBJ1-4; V: TRBV27; CDR3: ASGFGRQGAEKLF
J: TRBJ1-1; V: TRBV5-1; CDR3: ASSPKGGNTEAF
J: TRBJ2-5; V: TRBV7-3; CDR3: ASSLSGGDGTQY
J: TRBJ2-7; V: TRBV3-1/TRBV3-2; CDR3: ASSPRDRHSYEQY